These 4 T cell receptor beta chains share one sample of origin, sequenced in a study of T-cell reconstitution after alpha-beta-depleted transplantation in children (dated by TCRdb to 2015 to 2016). To prepare the library, PCR was applied. The instrument was an Illumina HiSeq 2500. To normalize quantification of the TCRbeta repertoire, the TCR libraries were built with molecular barcoding that relied on unique molecular identifiers. TCRdb handled the public reads itself, with Q25 trimming in fastp and clone calling in MiXCR, and kept productive beta chains. Identical CDR3 proteins give one entry, which carries the most common genes and DNA. Within this sample are over 25,000 distinct CDR3 sequences, with 5% to 7% of them counted one time only. Clones ranked in the top ten supply 27% of the sample. Their target antigens are unknown. Broad study findings and their caveats: About two months after transplant, the apparently early recovery of alphabetaT-cell counts reportedly depended on just several hundred clones that had expanded rapidly and came from non-depleted graft cells.

According to the study, the label for this sample's time point signals: day 60 (about 2 months) after transplantation. The treatment or condition tag for this specimen amounts to: allogeneic hematopoietic cell transplantation with graft depleted of TCRalphabeta T cells and CD19 B cells. Sequencing was performed on peripheral blood, taken 60 days after TCRalphabeta/CD19-depleted stem cell transplant. Receptors were obtained from a child in the first two years of life who had a stem cell transplant for acute myeloid leukemia, so the T cells may come from the graft donor.

This clonotype was seen at least ten times. The chain is built from TRBV5-1 and TRBJ2-7; D unresolved. The CDR3 has 13 residues. Germline-derived CDR1 and CDR2 are SGHRS and YFSETQ. Trimming shortened V by 2 bases and J by 7 bases, and 13 bases separated the two germline ends. CDR3 in amino acids: CASSLLVGREQYF. CDR3 DNA sequence: TGCGCCAGCAGCTTATTAGTCGGGCGGGAGCAGTACTTC.

This clonotype came up many times. This rearrangement joins TRBV7-6 to TRBJ2-7, with 10 bases lining up with TRBD1. V was pared by 4 bases and J by 3 bases, with 3 bases of the junction left unmatched. Germline V gives CDR1 SGHVS, CDR2 FNYEAQ. The CDR3 is 14 amino acids. CDR3 nucleotide sequence: TGTGCCAGCAGCTCCCGGACAGGGGGCTACGAGCAGTACTTC. It encodes CASSSRTGGYEQYF. Combining the CDR3 with reference TRBV7-6 and TRBJ2-7 gives the whole variable domain GAGVSQSPRYKVTKRGQDVALRCDPISGHVSLYWYRQALGQGPEFLTYFNYEAQQDKSGLPNDRFSAERPEGSISTLTIQRTEQRDSAMYRCASSSRTGGYEQYFGPGTRLTVT.

At least ten counts were recorded for this clonotype. V and J are TRBV24-1 and TRBJ2-2, with 7 bases matching TRBD2. V shed 0 bases and J 5 bases; nucleotides not matched to a gene: 2. The germline V gene encodes CDR1 KGHDR and CDR2 SFDVKD. The CDR3 consists of 15 residues. The CDR3 is CATSDLREDTGELFF. The CDR3 DNA reads as TGTGCCACCAGTGATTTGCGGGAGGATACCGGGGAGCTGTTTTTT.

In its sample, this clonotype was seen many times. V is TRBV25-1 and J is TRBJ2-1; either TRBD1 or TRBD2 may supply D (6 bases each). V dropped 8 bases and J dropped 1 base, with 12 bases sitting between them. The CDR3 runs 14 residues. Germline CDR1 MGHDK, CDR2 SYGVNS. CDR3 protein: CASEGGLSYNEQFF. In DNA, the CDR3 is TGTGCCAGCGAAGGGGGGCTTTCCTACAATGAGCAGTTCTTC.